The rows below give T cell receptor beta chains drawn from one sample of a study of shared clonotypes between healthy human individuals. Measured with immunoSEQ multiplex PCR; TCRdb has only the in-frame clones, and not every one. The repertoire holds about 480,000 clones, 60% to 80% seen once, with under 15% in the top ten. The sample was PBMCs. These receptors all come from a woman in her forties in good health. Some clones in this sample may be carry-over from other donors' samples. Each CDR3 is given with its conserved first and last residue. Each record gives: CDR3 length, D gene, clone size, V gene, J gene, CDR3 protein, CDR3 DNA. D genes are given only for firm matches. Expanded clones are given a class, and other clones once, few, many or no size at all.

cdr3_length: 16; d_call: TRBD1; clone_size: NA; v_call: TRBV5-1; j_call: TRBJ2-7; cdr3_aa: CASSFGTVQGSYEQYF; cdr3_nt: TGCGCCAGCAGCTTTGGGACAGTTCAAGGCTCCTACGAGCAGTACTTC
cdr3_length: 13; d_call: TRBD1; clone_size: few; v_call: TRBV2; j_call: TRBJ1-2; cdr3_aa: CASSAGGVNGYTF; cdr3_nt: TGTGCCAGCAGTGCAGGGGGCGTTAATGGCTACACCTTC
cdr3_length: 13; d_call: NA; clone_size: NA; v_call: TRBV11-3; j_call: TRBJ2-2; cdr3_aa: CASSLGSNGELFF; cdr3_nt: TGTGCCAGCAGCTTAGGGTCAAACGGGGAGCTGTTTTTT
cdr3_length: 15; d_call: NA; clone_size: NA; v_call: TRBV15; j_call: TRBJ1-2; cdr3_aa: CATSRDGRRLDGYTF; cdr3_nt: TGTGCCACCAGCAGAGATGGCAGGCGGCTCGATGGCTACACCTTC
cdr3_length: 13; d_call: NA; clone_size: NA; v_call: TRBV29-1; j_call: TRBJ1-1; cdr3_aa: CSVGREHDTEAFF; cdr3_nt: TGCAGCGTTGGCCGGGAGCACGACACTGAAGCTTTCTTT
cdr3_length: 15; d_call: NA; clone_size: few; v_call: TRBV9; j_call: TRBJ1-2; cdr3_aa: CASSVAGTEYYGYTF; cdr3_nt: TGTGCCAGCAGCGTAGCGGGGACGGAGTACTATGGCTACACCTTC
cdr3_length: 17; d_call: TRBD1; clone_size: NA; v_call: TRBV4-3; j_call: TRBJ1-1; cdr3_aa: CASSQGGVGQGNTEAFF; cdr3_nt: TGCGCCAGCAGCCAAGGGGGGGTAGGACAGGGAAACACTGAAGCTTTCTTT
cdr3_length: 13; d_call: NA; clone_size: NA; v_call: TRBV18; j_call: TRBJ2-7; cdr3_aa: CASSPQSSYEQYF; cdr3_nt: TGTGCCAGCTCACCACAGTCCTCCTACGAGCAGTACTTC
cdr3_length: 15; d_call: NA; clone_size: NA; v_call: TRBV11-3; j_call: TRBJ2-1; cdr3_aa: CASSLDQGRDNEQFF; cdr3_nt: TGTGCCAGCAGCTTAGATCAGGGTAGGGACAATGAGCAGTTCTTC
cdr3_length: 14; d_call: NA; clone_size: NA; v_call: TRBV7-2; j_call: TRBJ2-7; cdr3_aa: CASSQRQASYEQYF; cdr3_nt: TGTGCCAGCAGCCAAAGACAAGCCTCCTACGAGCAGTACTTC
cdr3_length: 16; d_call: TRBD2; clone_size: NA; v_call: TRBV19; j_call: TRBJ2-3; cdr3_aa: CASSSKAGRGTDTQYF; cdr3_nt: TGTGCCAGTAGTTCTAAAGCGGGGAGGGGCACAGATACGCAGTATTTT
cdr3_length: 16; d_call: TRBD1; clone_size: few; v_call: TRBV7-8; j_call: TRBJ2-2; cdr3_aa: CASSPLTGLITGELFF; cdr3_nt: TGTGCCAGCAGCCCCCTGACAGGGCTTATCACCGGGGAGCTGTTTTTT
cdr3_length: 15; d_call: TRBD1; clone_size: many; v_call: TRBV28; j_call: TRBJ1-5; cdr3_aa: CASSTPGQVDQPQHF; cdr3_nt: TGTGCCAGCAGTACCCCCGGACAGGTCGATCAGCCCCAGCATTTT
cdr3_length: 16; d_call: NA; clone_size: NA; v_call: TRBV15; j_call: TRBJ2-1; cdr3_aa: CATSRDWGQGRNEQFF; cdr3_nt: TGTGCCACCAGCAGAGATTGGGGGCAGGGCCGCAATGAGCAGTTCTTC
cdr3_length: 15; d_call: TRBD1; clone_size: NA; v_call: TRBV6-1; j_call: TRBJ2-7; cdr3_aa: CASSSTGTGIYEQYF; cdr3_nt: TGTGCCAGCAGTTCAACCGGGACAGGAATCTACGAGCAGTACTTC
cdr3_length: 18; d_call: TRBD1; clone_size: NA; v_call: TRBV6-1; j_call: TRBJ2-2; cdr3_aa: CASSEVPGQGRGTGELFF; cdr3_nt: TGTGCCAGCAGTGAAGTCCCGGGACAGGGTCGTGGCACCGGGGAGCTGTTTTTT
cdr3_length: 13; d_call: NA; clone_size: NA; v_call: TRBV2; j_call: TRBJ2-7; cdr3_aa: CASSGDGTYEQYF; cdr3_nt: TGTGCCAGCAGTGGGGACGGTACCTACGAGCAGTACTTC
cdr3_length: 19; d_call: NA; clone_size: few; v_call: TRBV7-8; j_call: TRBJ2-1; cdr3_aa: CASSLVRGGYSPSYNEQFF; cdr3_nt: TGTGCCAGCAGCTTAGTACGGGGCGGGTACTCTCCTTCCTACAATGAGCAGTTCTTC
cdr3_length: 15; d_call: TRBD2; clone_size: NA; v_call: TRBV6-4; j_call: TRBJ2-1; cdr3_aa: CASSDSISGSTEQFF; cdr3_nt: TGTGCCAGCAGTGACTCGATTAGCGGGAGCACTGAGCAGTTCTTC
cdr3_length: 13; d_call: NA; clone_size: NA; v_call: TRBV7-9; j_call: TRBJ2-3; cdr3_aa: CASRTTGVDTQYF; cdr3_nt: TGTGCCAGCAGGACTACCGGGGTAGATACGCAGTATTTT
cdr3_length: 16; d_call: NA; clone_size: NA; v_call: TRBV5-4; j_call: TRBJ2-6; cdr3_aa: CASSRGQGSGANVLTF; cdr3_nt: TGCGCCAGCAGCCGTGGCCAAGGCTCTGGGGCCAACGTCCTGACTTTC
cdr3_length: 14; d_call: NA; clone_size: NA; v_call: TRBV15; j_call: TRBJ1-4; cdr3_aa: CATSRSGTAEKLFF; cdr3_nt: TGTGCCACCAGCAGATCCGGGACGGCTGAAAAACTGTTTTTT
cdr3_length: 15; d_call: NA; clone_size: NA; v_call: TRBV5-4; j_call: TRBJ2-7; cdr3_aa: CASSFPDSGHYEQYF; cdr3_nt: TGTGCCAGCAGCTTCCCGGACAGTGGCCACTACGAGCAGTACTTC